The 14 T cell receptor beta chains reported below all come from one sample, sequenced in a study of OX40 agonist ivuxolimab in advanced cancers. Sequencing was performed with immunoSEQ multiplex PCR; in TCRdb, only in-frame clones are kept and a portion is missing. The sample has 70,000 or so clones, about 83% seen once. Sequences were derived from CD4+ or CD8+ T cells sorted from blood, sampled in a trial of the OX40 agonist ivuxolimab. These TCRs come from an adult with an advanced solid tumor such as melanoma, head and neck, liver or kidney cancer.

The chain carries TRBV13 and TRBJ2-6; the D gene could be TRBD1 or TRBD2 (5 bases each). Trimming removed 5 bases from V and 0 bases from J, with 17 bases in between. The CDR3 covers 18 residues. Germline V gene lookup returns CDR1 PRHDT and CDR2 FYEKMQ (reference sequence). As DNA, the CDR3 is TGTGCCAGCAGCCCCGCCGGGGCCGTCAACTCTGGGGCCAACGTCCTGACTTTC. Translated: CASSPAGAVNSGANVLTF. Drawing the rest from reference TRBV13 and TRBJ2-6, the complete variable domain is AAGVIQSPRHLIKEKRETATLKCYPIPRHDTVYWYQQGPGQDPQFLISFYEKMQSDKGSIPDRFSAQQFSDYHSELNMSSLELGDSALYFCASSPAGAVNSGANVLTFGAGSRLTVL.

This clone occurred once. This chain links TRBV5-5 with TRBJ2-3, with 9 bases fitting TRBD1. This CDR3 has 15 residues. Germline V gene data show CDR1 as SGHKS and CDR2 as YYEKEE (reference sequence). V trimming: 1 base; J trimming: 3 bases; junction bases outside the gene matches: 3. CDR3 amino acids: CASSLRDRVTDTQYF. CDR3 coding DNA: TGTGCCAGCAGCTTGAGGGACAGGGTTACAGATACGCAGTATTTT.

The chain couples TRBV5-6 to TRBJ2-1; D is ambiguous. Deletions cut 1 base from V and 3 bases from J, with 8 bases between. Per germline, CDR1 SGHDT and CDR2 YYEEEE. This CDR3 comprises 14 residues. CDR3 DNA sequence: TGTGCCAGCAGCTTGATAAAACTCTACAATGAGCAGTTCTTC. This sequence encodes CASSLIKLYNEQFF.

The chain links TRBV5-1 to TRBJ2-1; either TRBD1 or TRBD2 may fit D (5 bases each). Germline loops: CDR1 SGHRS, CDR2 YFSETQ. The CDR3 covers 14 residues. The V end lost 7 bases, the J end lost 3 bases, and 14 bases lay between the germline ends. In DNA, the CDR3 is TGCGCCAGCGGGGGAGAATGGAACTACAATGAGCAGTTCTTC. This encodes CASGGEWNYNEQFF. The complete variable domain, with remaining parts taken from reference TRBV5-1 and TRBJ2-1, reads KAGVTQTPRYLIKTRGQQVTLSCSPISGHRSVSWYQQTPGQGLQFLFEYFSETQRNKGNFPGRFSGRQFSNSRSEMNVSTLELGDSALYLCASGGEWNYNEQFFGPGTRLTVL.

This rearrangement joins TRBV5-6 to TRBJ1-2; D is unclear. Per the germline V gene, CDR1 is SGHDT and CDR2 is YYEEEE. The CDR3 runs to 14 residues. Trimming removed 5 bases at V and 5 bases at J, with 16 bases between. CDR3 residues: CASSSGRGRYGYTF. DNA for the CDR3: TGTGCCAGCAGTTCGGGCCGCGGAAGATATGGCTACACCTTC.

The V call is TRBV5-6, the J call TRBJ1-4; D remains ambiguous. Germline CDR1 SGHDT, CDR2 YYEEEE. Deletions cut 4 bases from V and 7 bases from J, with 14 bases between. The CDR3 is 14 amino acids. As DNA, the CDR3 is TGTGCCAGCAGCCAGTCAACGTGGCTTGAAAAACTGTTTTTT. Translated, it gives CASSQSTWLEKLFF.

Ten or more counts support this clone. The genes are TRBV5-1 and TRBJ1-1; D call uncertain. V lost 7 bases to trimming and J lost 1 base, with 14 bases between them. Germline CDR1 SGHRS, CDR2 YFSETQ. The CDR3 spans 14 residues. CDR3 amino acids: CASQSRTTNTEAFF. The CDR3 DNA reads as TGCGCCAGCCAAAGCCGAACGACGAACACTGAAGCTTTCTTT.

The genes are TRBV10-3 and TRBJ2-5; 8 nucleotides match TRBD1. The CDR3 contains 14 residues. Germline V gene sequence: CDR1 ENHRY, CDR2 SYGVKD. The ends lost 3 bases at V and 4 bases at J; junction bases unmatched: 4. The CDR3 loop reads CAISDGQGRETQYF. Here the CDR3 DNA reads TGTGCCATCAGTGATGGACAGGGAAGAGAGACCCAGTACTTC.

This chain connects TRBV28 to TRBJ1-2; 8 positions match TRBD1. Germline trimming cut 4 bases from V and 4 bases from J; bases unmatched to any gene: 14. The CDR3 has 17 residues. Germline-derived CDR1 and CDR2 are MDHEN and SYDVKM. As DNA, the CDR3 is TGTGCCAGCAGTTCTACGGGATTGGGGACAGGCGCCTATGGCTACACCTTC. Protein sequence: CASSSTGLGTGAYGYTF.

CDR3 coding DNA: TGTGCCAGCAGCCCGGGGACAGGGGAGTACAATGAGCAGTTCTTC. Translated, it gives CASSPGTGEYNEQFF. The chain couples TRBV7-3 to TRBJ2-1; 10 bases map to TRBD1. The CDR3 covers 15 residues. With 5 bases clipped from V and 4 bases from J, the junction kept 5 bases outside the gene matches. Germline CDR1 SGHTA, CDR2 FQGTGA.

DNA of the CDR3: TGTGCCAGCAGTGGAGCAGGGGCCGGGACCTACGAGCAGTACTTC. This gives the protein CASSGAGAGTYEQYF. The chain carries TRBV14 and TRBJ2-7, with D possibly matching TRBD1 (6 bases). The CDR3 runs 15 residues. Germline CDR1 is SGHDN and CDR2 is FVKESK. With 6 bases removed from V and 2 bases from J, the gap between germline ends came to 17 bases. Full variable domain (rest looked up from reference TRBV14 and TRBJ2-7): EAGVTQFPSHSVIEKGQTVTLRCDPISGHDNLYWYRRVMGKEIKFLLHFVKESKQDESGMPNNRFLAERTGGTYSTLKVQPAELEDSGVYFCASSGAGAGTYEQYFGPGTRLTVT.

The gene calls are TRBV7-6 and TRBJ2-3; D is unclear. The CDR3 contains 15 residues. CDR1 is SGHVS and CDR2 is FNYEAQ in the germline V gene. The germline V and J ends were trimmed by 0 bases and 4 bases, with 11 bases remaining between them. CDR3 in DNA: TGTGCCAGCAGCTTAGCCACCCATCGTGCAGATACGCAGTATTTT. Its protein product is CASSLATHRADTQYF.

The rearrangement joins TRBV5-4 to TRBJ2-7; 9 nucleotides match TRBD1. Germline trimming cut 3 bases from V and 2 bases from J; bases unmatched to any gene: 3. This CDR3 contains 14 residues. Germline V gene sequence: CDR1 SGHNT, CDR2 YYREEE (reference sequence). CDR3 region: CASSSRQGAYEQYF. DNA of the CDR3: TGTGCCAGCAGCTCCCGACAGGGGGCCTACGAGCAGTACTTC.

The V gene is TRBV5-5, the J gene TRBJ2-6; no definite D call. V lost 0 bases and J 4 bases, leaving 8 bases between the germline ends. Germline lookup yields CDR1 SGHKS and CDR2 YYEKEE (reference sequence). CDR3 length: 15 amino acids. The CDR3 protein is CASSLVGQGANVLTF. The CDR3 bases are TGTGCCAGCAGCTTGGTAGGGCAGGGGGCCAACGTCCTGACTTTC.